These 18 T cell receptor beta chains came from one sample sequenced in a study of T cells in localized non-small cell lung cancer. Clones were sequenced by immunoSEQ multiplex PCR, and TCRdb holds only the in-frame ones, with some missing. There are approximately 3,000 clones in the sample; around two fifths occur only once, and under 9% lies in the top ten. Here the sequenced sample was normal lung tissue next to the tumor, taken before any cancer treatment. The receptors originated from a woman aged 35 to 70 with stage I lung adenocarcinoma.

This clone rates as medium-sized (0.01 to 0.1%). The chain recombines TRBV10-3 with TRBJ2-1; a weak D match, TRBD2 (5 bases). This CDR3 has 16 residues. Germline assignment: CDR1 ENHRY and CDR2 SYGVKD. V lost 10 bases, J lost 0 bases, and 19 bases lay in between. CDR3 sequence reads: CASSFERASSYNEQFF. The DNA of the CDR3 is TGTGCCAGCTCCTTTGAGAGGGCGAGCTCCTACAATGAGCAGTTCTTC.

The genes are TRBV27 and TRBJ2-4, with D perhaps TRBD1 (6 bases). The V end was cut by 6 bases, the J end by 4 bases, with 13 bases between. Germline loops: CDR1 MNHEY, CDR2 SMNVEV (reference sequence). The CDR3 runs 14 residues. CDR3: CASRPQGNKNIQYF. CDR3 bases: TGTGCCAGCAGACCCCAGGGGAATAAAAACATTCAGTACTTC.

This clone is labeled as medium-sized. This chain uses TRBV11-3 with TRBJ2-2; D is undetermined. V was shortened by 3 bases and J by 4 bases, with 12 bases between the two germline ends. The germline V gene encodes CDR1 SGHNT and CDR2 YENEEA. The length of the CDR3 is 15 residues. CDR3: CASSFNFQATGELFF. DNA of the CDR3: TGTGCCAGCAGCTTCAATTTCCAGGCCACCGGGGAGCTGTTTTTT.

This clone has more than one count but fewer than ten. In nucleotides, the CDR3 is TGTGCCAGTAAGAGGGGGAGGGACTCTGCAGATACGCAGTATTTT. Its translation: CASKRGRDSADTQYF. The chain employs TRBV19 and TRBJ2-3; TRBD2 is a possible D gene (7 bases). The CDR3 has 15 amino acids. V was clipped by 7 bases and J by 4 bases, with 18 bases between them. CDR1 and CDR2 from the germline V gene are LNHDA and SQIVND (reference sequence).

In its sample, this clone was seen once. The chain links TRBV25-1 to TRBJ2-7, with TRBD1 identical over 12 bases. With 4 bases clipped from V and 4 bases from J, the junction kept 11 bases outside the gene matches. Per germline, CDR1 MGHDK and CDR2 SYGVNS. This CDR3 contains 17 residues. In DNA form, the CDR3 reads TGTGCCAGCAGTGGTTTAAGGGGGACAGGGGGCCGGTACGAGCAGTACTTC. Its translation: CASSGLRGTGGRYEQYF.

The chain combines TRBV28 with TRBJ1-5; D remains unclear. Germline V gene data show CDR1 as MDHEN and CDR2 as SYDVKM. V gave up 6 bases and J gave up 0 bases, with 9 bases separating them. This CDR3 spans 14 amino acids. Here the CDR3 reads CASRETASNQPQHF. In nucleotides, the CDR3 is TGTGCCAGCAGAGAGACGGCTAGCAATCAGCCCCAGCATTTT. Full variable domain (outside the CDR3, taken from reference TRBV28 and TRBJ1-5): DVKVTQSSRYLVKRTGEKVFLECVQDMDHENMFWYRQDPGLGLRLIYFSYDVKMKEKGDIPEGYSVSREKKERFSLILESASTNQTSMYLCASRETASNQPQHFGDGTRLSIL.

The CDR3 here is CASSIQPNTEAFF. The CDR3 DNA reads TGTGCCAGTAGTATTCAGCCTAACACTGAAGCTTTCTTT. J is TRBJ1-1 and V is TRBV19; no clear D. This CDR3 region has 13 residues. The V end lost 3 bases, the J end lost 2 bases, and 7 bases lay between the germline ends. The germline gives CDR1 LNHDA, CDR2 SQIVND (reference sequence).

In this sample, this clone turned up a few times. The chain links TRBV6-8 to TRBJ1-3; 8 nucleotides agree with TRBD1. The CDR3 is 15 amino acids. J gave up 0 bases and V 7 bases, and 5 bases lay outside the gene matches. The germline gives CDR1 MNHGY, CDR2 SAAAGT. Written as DNA, the CDR3 is TGTGCCAGCAATAACAGGGGGAGCTCTGGAAACACCATATATTTT. Protein: CASNNRGSSGNTIYF.

Only a few counts were recorded for this clone. This chain links TRBV25-1 with TRBJ1-1; possibly TRBD1 for D (6 bases). The CDR3 sequence is 13 residues long. Germline V CDR1 and CDR2: MGHDK, SYGVNS. The V end lost 5 bases, the J end lost 11 bases, and 18 bases lay between the germline ends. CDR3 protein: CASSLSRNTGAFF. The CDR3 nucleotides are TGTGCCAGCAGTCTATCTCGGAACACAGGGGCTTTCTTT.

This clone is termed medium-sized. This chain links TRBV6-8 with TRBJ2-1, with D perhaps matching TRBD2 (6 bases). The CDR3 sequence is 15 residues long. Between the trimmed V and J ends, which lost 4 bases and 12 bases, there was a span of 22 bases. The germline V gene has CDR1 MNHGY and CDR2 SAAAGT. For the CDR3, the DNA is TGTGCCAGCAGTTCGGGGGTAGGGCGGTCTGGCGGGCAGTTCTTC. Protein product: CASSSGVGRSGGQFF.

The rearrangement links TRBV28 to TRBJ1-5, with 7 nucleotides matching TRBD1. Germline-derived CDR1 and CDR2 are MDHEN and SYDVKM. The CDR3 sequence is 13 residues long. Trimming cost V 5 bases and J 7 bases; bases outside gene matches: 5. For the CDR3, the DNA is TGTGCCAGCAGTGCAGACAGGGCACAGCCCCAGCATTTT. Translating gives CASSADRAQPQHF.

By frequency in the sample, this clone is medium-sized. V is TRBV11-3 and J is TRBJ2-3; D may be TRBD1 (6 bases). The CDR3 totals 15 residues. The ends were cut back, 2 bases at V and 7 bases at J, with 16 bases in the middle. Germline V gene sequence: CDR1 SGHNT, CDR2 YENEEA. DNA of the CDR3: TGTGCCAGCAGCTTAATGGACAGACTCGGTAATACGCAGTATTTT. Its protein product is CASSLMDRLGNTQYF.

V gene TRBV11-3 combines with J gene TRBJ2-1; 7 bases match TRBD2. The CDR3 totals 15 residues. The germline CDR1 and CDR2 sequences are SGHNT and YENEEA. V lost 4 bases to trimming and J lost 5 bases; unmatched junction nucleotides: 8. CDR3 in amino acids: CASSSTGGGHNEQFF. CDR3 in DNA: TGTGCCAGCAGCTCGACTGGGGGAGGGCACAATGAGCAGTTCTTC.

V gene TRBV6-8 combines with J gene TRBJ2-5; 9 bases agree with TRBD1. This CDR3 is built from 14 residues. CDR1 is MNHGY and CDR2 is SAAAGT in the germline V gene. Trimming cost V 6 bases and J 4 bases; bases outside gene matches: 6. The DNA for the CDR3 is TGTGCCAGCAGCTCGACAGGGGGAGGAGAGACCCAGTACTTC. This sequence encodes CASSSTGGGETQYF.

The chain is built from TRBV4-1 and TRBJ2-3, with unresolved D. V lost 4 bases and J lost 6, with 14 bases in between. The CDR3 covers 14 residues. CDR1 and CDR2 (germline): MGHRA, YSYEKL. The CDR3 nucleotides read TGCGCCAGCAGCCCCCGGGCCCTCCCGGATACGCAGTATTTT. It encodes CASSPRALPDTQYF.

By share, this clone counts as medium-sized (0.01 to 0.1%). The chain has TRBV9 and TRBJ2-1; unclear D gene. The CDR3 extends over 15 amino acids. Germline V gene lookup returns CDR1 SGDLS and CDR2 YYNGEE. Deletions cut 5 bases from V and 3 bases from J, with 15 bases between. CDR3 loop: CASSENSPIYNEQFF. CDR3 sequence (DNA): TGTGCCAGCAGTGAAAACAGCCCTATCTACAATGAGCAGTTCTTC. The full variable domain, completed using reference TRBV9 and TRBJ2-1, is DSGVTQTPKHLITATGQRVTLRCSPRSGDLSVYWYQQSLDQGLQFLIQYYNGEERAKGNILERFSAQQFPDLHSELNLSSLELGDSALYFCASSENSPIYNEQFFGPGTRLTVL.

This clone turned up a few times. The CDR3 sequence is CASSLSSSDTQYF. CDR3 sequence (DNA): TGCGCCAGCTCATTAAGTTCATCTGATACGCAGTATTTT. V and J are TRBV1 and TRBJ2-3. TRBV1 is a documented pseudogene. This CDR3 spans 13 amino acids.

This chain joins TRBV28 and TRBJ2-1, with 7 bases identical to TRBD2. Germline V gives CDR1 MDHEN, CDR2 SYDVKM. The CDR3 covers 14 residues. V lost 6 bases, J lost 2 bases, and 4 bases stayed unmatched. Here the CDR3 reads CASRTGGTYNEQFF. The CDR3 DNA is TGTGCCAGCAGGACGGGAGGTACCTACAATGAGCAGTTCTTC.